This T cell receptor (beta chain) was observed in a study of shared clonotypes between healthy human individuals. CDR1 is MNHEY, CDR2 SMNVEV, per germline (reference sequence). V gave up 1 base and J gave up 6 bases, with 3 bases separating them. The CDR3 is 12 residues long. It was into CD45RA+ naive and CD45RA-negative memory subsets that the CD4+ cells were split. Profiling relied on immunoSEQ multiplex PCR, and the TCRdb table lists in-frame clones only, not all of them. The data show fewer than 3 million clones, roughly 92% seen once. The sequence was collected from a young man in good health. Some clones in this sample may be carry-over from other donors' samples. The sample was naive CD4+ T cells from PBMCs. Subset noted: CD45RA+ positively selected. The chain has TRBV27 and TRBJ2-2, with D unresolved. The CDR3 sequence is CASSLYSGELFF. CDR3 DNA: TGTGCCAGCAGTTTATACTCCGGGGAGCTGTTTTTT.